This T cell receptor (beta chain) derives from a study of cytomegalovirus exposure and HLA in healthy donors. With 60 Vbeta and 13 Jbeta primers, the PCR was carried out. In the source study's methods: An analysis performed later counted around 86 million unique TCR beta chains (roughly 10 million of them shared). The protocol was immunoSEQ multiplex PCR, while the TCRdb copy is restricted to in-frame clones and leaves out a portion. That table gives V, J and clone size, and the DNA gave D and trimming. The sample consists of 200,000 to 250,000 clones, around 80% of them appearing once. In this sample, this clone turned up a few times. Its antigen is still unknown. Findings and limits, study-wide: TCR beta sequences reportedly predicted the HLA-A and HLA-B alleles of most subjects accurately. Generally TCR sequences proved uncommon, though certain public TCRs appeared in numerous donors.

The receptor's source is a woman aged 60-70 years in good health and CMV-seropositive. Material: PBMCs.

CDR3 in DNA: TGTGCCAGCAGTGAGATAGTGTACTATGGCTACACCTTC. Translation: CASSEIVYYGYTF. The chain has TRBV2 and TRBJ1-2; D gene ambiguous. This CDR3 contains 13 residues. Trimming stripped 3 bases from V and 3 bases from J, with 8 bases between. Germline V gene data show CDR1 as SNHLY and CDR2 as FYNNEI.